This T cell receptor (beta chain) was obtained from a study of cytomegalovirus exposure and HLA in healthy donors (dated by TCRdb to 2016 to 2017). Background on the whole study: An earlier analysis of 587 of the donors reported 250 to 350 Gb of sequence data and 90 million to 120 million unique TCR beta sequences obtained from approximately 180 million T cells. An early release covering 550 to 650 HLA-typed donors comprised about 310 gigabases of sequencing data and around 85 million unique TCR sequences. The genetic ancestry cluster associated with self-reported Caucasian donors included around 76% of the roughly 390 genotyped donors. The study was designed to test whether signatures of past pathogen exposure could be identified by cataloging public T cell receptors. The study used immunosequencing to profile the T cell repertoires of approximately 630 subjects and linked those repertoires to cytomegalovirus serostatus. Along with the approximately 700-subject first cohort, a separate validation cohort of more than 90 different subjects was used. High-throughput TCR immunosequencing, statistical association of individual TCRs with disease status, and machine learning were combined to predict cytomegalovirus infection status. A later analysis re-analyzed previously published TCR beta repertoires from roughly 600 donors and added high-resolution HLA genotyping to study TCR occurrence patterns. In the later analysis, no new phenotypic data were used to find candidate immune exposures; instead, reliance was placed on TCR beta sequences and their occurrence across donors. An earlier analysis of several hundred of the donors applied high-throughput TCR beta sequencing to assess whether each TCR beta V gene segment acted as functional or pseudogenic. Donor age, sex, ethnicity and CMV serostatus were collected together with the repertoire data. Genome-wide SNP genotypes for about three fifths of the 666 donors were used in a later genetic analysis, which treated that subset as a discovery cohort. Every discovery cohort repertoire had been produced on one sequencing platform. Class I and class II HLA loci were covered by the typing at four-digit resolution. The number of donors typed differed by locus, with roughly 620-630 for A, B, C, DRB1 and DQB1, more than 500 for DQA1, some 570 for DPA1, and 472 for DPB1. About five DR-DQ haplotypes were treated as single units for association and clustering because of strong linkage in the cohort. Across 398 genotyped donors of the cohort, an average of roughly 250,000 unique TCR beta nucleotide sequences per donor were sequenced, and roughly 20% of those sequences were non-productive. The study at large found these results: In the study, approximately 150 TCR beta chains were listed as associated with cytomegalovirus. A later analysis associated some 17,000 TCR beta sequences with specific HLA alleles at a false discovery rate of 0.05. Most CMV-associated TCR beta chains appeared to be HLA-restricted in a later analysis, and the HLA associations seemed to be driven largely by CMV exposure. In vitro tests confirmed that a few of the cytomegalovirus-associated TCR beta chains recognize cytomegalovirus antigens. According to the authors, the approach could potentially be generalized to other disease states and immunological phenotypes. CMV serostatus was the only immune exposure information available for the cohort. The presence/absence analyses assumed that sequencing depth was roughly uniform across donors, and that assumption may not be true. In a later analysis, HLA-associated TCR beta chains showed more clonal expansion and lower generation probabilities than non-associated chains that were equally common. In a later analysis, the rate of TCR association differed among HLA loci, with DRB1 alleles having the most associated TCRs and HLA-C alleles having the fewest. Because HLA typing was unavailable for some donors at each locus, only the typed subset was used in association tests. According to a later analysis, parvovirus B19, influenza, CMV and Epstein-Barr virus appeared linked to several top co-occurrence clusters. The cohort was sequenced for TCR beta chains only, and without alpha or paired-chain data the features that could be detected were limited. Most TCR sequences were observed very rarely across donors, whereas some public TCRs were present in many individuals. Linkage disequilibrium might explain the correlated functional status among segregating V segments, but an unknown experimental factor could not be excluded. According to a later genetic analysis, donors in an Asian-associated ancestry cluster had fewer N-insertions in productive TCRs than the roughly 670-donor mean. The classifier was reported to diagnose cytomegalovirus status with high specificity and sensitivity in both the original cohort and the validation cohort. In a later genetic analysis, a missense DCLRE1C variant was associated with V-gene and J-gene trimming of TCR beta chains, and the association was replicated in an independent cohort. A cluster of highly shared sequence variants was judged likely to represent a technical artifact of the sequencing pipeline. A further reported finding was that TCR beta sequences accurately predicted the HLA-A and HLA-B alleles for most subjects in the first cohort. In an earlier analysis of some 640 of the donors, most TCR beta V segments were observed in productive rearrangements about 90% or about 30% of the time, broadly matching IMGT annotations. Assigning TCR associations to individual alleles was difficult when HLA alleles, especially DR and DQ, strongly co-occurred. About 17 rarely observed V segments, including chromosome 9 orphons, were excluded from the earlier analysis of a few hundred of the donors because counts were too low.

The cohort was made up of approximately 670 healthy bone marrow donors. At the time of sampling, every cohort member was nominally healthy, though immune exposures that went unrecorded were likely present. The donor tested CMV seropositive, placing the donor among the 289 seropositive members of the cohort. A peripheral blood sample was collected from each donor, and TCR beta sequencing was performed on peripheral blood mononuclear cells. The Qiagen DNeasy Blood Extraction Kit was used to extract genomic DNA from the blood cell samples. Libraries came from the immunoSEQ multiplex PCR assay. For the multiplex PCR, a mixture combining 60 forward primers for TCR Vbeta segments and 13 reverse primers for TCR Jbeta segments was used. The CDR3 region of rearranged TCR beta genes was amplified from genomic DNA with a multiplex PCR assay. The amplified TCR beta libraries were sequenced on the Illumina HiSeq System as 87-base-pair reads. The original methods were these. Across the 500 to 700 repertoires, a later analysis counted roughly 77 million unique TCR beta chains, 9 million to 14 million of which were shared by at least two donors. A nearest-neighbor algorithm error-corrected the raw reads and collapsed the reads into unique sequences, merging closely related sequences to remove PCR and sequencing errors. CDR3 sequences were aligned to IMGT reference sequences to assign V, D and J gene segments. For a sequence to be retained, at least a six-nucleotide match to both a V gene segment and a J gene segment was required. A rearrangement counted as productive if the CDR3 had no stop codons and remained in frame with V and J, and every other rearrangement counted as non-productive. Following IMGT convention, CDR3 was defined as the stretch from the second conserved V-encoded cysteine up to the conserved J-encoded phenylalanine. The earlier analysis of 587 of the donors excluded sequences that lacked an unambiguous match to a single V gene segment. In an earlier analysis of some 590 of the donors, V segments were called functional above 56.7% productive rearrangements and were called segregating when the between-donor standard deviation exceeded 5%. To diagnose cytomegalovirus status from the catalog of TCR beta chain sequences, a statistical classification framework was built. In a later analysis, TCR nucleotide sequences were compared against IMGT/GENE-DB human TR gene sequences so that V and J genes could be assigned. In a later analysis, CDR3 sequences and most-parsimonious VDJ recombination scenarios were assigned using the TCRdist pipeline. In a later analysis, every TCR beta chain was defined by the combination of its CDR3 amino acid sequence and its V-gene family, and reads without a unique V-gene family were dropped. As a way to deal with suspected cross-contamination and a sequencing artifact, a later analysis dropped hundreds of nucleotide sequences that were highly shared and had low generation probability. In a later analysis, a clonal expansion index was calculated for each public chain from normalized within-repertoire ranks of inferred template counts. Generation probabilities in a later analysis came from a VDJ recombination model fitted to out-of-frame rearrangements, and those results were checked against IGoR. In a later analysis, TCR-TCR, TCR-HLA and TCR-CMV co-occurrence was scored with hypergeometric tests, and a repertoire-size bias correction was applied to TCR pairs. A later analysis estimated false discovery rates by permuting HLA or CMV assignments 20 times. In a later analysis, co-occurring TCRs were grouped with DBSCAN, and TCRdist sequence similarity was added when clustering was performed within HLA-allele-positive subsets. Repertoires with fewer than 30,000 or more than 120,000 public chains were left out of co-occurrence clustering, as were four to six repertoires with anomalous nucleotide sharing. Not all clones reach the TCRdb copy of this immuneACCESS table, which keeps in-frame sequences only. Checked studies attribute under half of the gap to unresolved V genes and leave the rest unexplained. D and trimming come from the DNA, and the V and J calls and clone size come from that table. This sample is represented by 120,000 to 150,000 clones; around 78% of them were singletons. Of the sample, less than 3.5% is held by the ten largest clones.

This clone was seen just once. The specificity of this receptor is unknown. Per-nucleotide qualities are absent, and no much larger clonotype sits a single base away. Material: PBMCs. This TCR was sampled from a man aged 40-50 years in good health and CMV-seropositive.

CDR3 reads: CASQVGFGAEAFF. The sequenced DNA: TGTGCCAGCCAAGTCGGTTTTGGTGCTGAAGCTTTCTTT. The V gene is TRBV6-6 and the J gene is TRBJ1-1; too little of a D gene remains to name it. V is clipped by 8 bases and J by 6 bases, and the sequence between their germline boundaries is 16 bases long. CDR1 and CDR2 (MNHNY, SVGAGI) derive from the germline V gene (reference sequence). Spanning cysteine to phenylalanine, the CDR3 consists of 13 amino acids. CDR3 DNA is the only sequence kept; it has 39 bases, read in frame from the first base.